There are a few counts of the clone carrying this TCR beta chain. The sample belongs to a study of cytomegalovirus exposure and HLA in healthy donors. The primer mix had 60 Vbeta and 13 Jbeta primers. Using immunoSEQ multiplex PCR, the repertoire was profiled, and TCRdb retains in-frame clones only, with some absent. Of fewer than 250,000 clones listed, more than 65% are singletons. The germline V gene has CDR1 MNHNY and CDR2 SVGAGI (reference sequence). Trimming shortened V by 7 bases and J by 2 bases, and 12 bases separated the two germline ends. The CDR3 contains 14 residues. Sequenced sample: PBMCs. This chain uses TRBV6-6 with TRBJ1-5, with D possibly TRBD1 on 5 matching bases. The TCR was taken from a woman between 25 and 40 years old in good health and CMV-seropositive. The CDR3 region is CASNSQGRNQPQHF. In DNA, the CDR3 is TGTGCCAGCAACTCGCAGGGCCGCAATCAGCCCCAGCATTTT.